This is a list of T cell receptor beta chains from one sample in a study of T cells after yellow fever vaccination. TCRdb processed the 5' RACE reads anew with MiXCR; each CDR3 protein has one entry. The table lists about 45,000 distinct CDR3 sequences, 6% to 7% of them singletons. Source: CD8+ T cells not binding an NS4B(214-222) dextramer, sorted from PBMCs, taken 45 days after the yellow fever booster vaccination. The receptor source for this set is a man aged 25 to 45 who received the YFV17D yellow fever vaccine. Both conserved end residues are part of each CDR3. A D gene is named only where the DNA matches it firmly. The size field is filled for only some rows; it gives once, few, many or a size class.

>-|TRBJ1-1|many|TRBV19
TGTGCCAGTAGTCCTCGGGGGAATTTGAACACTGAAGCTTTCTTT
CASSPRGNLNTEAFF
>TRBD1|TRBJ2-2|many|TRBV11-2
TGTGCCAGCCCCGGGGGGCGTCGGACAGGGGAAACCGGGGAGCTGTTTTTT
CASPGGRRTGETGELFF
>-|TRBJ1-1|many|TRBV7-6
TGTGCCAGCAGCTTAGGTTGGGCGAACACTGAAGCTTTCTTT
CASSLGWANTEAFF
>-|TRBJ2-1|many|TRBV4-3
TGCGCCAGCAGCCAAGATCCCCCCCGCGGTGGTGAGCAGTTCTTC
CASSQDPPRGGEQFF
>-|TRBJ2-3|many|TRBV24-1
TGTGCCACCAGTTCAACAGGGATCACAGATACGCAGTATTTT
CATSSTGITDTQYF
>TRBD1|TRBJ2-7|-|TRBV4-3
TGCGCCAGCAGCCAGGGACAGGGGGTCTACGAGCAGTACTTC
CASSQGQGVYEQYF
>-|TRBJ2-2|many|TRBV5-1
TGCGCCAGCAGCTTTGGCGGGGAGCTGTTTTTT
CASSFGGELFF
>TRBD1|TRBJ2-7|many|TRBV7-2
TGTGCCAGCAGCCCCGGGAATCCCGGGACAGATTACGAGCAGTACTTC
CASSPGNPGTDYEQYF
>-|TRBJ1-2|medium-sized|TRBV28
TGTGCCAGCAGTCCGCCGACAGGCCCGTTCAGCGGCTACACCTTC
CASSPPTGPFSGYTF
>TRBD1|TRBJ2-7|many|TRBV14
TGTGCCAGCAGCCAGATCGGACAGGGAAGCTCCTACGAGCAGTACTTC
CASSQIGQGSSYEQYF
>TRBD2|TRBJ2-1|many|TRBV6-1
TGTGCCAGCCGCGGGAGGGGATACAATGAGCAGTTCTTC
CASRGRGYNEQFF
>-|TRBJ2-7|-|TRBV27
TGTGCCAGCAGTTTATCCTTTAGCACGAATAATAAGTACTCCTACGAGCAGTACTTC
CASSLSFSTNNKYSYEQYF
>TRBD2|TRBJ2-7|many|TRBV4-3
TGCGCCAGCAGCCAAGGACTAGCGGGAATGGTCGAGCAGTACTTC
CASSQGLAGMVEQYF
>TRBD2|TRBJ2-7|few|TRBV5-6
TGTGCCAGCAGCTTGACCCGCGGGACTAGCGGACTGAACTACGAGCAGTACTTC
CASSLTRGTSGLNYEQYF
>-|TRBJ2-7|many|TRBV7-8
TGTGCCAGCAGCTTTACTTACGAGCAGTACTTC
CASSFTYEQYF
>TRBD2|TRBJ2-1|few|TRBV3-1
TGTGCCAGCAGCCTCGGGACTAGCGGGCGCTGGAACAATGAGCAGTTCTTC
CASSLGTSGRWNNEQFF
>-|TRBJ2-3|many|TRBV6-4
TGTGCCAGCAGTGAGGGCTCAGGGGAAACAGATACGCAGTATTTT
CASSEGSGETDTQYF
>TRBD2|TRBJ2-7|many|TRBV3-1
TGTGCCAGCAGCCCCGGGGCGGGAGGAGCCTACGAGCAGTACTTC
CASSPGAGGAYEQYF
>TRBD1|TRBJ2-1|many|TRBV12-3/TRBV12-4
TGTGCCAGCAGGTCCGGGACAGTAACCTACAATGAGCAGTTCTTC
CASRSGTVTYNEQFF
>-|TRBJ2-7|many|TRBV7-9
TGTGCCAGCAGCTCCACAGGGTACGAGCAGTACTTC
CASSSTGYEQYF
>TRBD2|TRBJ2-1|many|TRBV12-3/TRBV12-4
TGTGCCAGCAGTTCAGTCCTAGCGGGGGGGGGGTTTGAGCAGTTCTTC
CASSSVLAGGGFEQFF
>-|TRBJ2-7|many|TRBV7-2
TGTGCCAGCAGCTTCCAAGCACGGGACCTCTACGAGCAGTACTTC
CASSFQARDLYEQYF
>-|TRBJ2-1|many|TRBV10-2
TGCGCCAGCAGTACCCACCGGGACCGAGATAAGTTCTTC
CASSTHRDRDKFF
>-|TRBJ2-3|many|TRBV24-1
TGTGCCACCAGTGACACTCGCGGGACAACCAGCACAGATACGCAGTATTTT
CATSDTRGTTSTDTQYF
>-|TRBJ2-1|many|TRBV28
TGTGCCAGCAGTGTGCCTAGCGACCCCTACAATGAGCAGTTCTTC
CASSVPSDPYNEQFF
>-|TRBJ2-2|many|TRBV6-6
TGTGCCAGTTCTCTAGCAGTAGGGGAGCTGTTTTTT
CASSLAVGELFF
>TRBD2|TRBJ2-7|-|TRBV7-9
TGTGCCAGCAGCTCGACTAGCGGGAATTGGCAGCAGTACTTC
CASSSTSGNWQQYF
>-|TRBJ2-2|many|TRBV4-3
TGCGCCAGCAGCCCATGGGGTGGCGCTACGTCAAACACCGGGGAGCTGTTTTTT
CASSPWGGATSNTGELFF
>TRBD2|TRBJ2-3|many|TRBV5-6
TGTGCCAGCAGCTTGGGGGTAGCGGGAAATACGCAGTATTTT
CASSLGVAGNTQYF
>TRBD2|TRBJ2-1|many|TRBV5-1
TGCGCCAGCAGCTTGTTGTGGGAGGGCCTTAGAGAGCAGTTCTTC
CASSLLWEGLREQFF
>-|TRBJ1-2|many|TRBV7-9
TGTGCCAGCAGCTTGTCTCTGACATACTATGGCTACACCTTC
CASSLSLTYYGYTF
>TRBD1|TRBJ2-1|many|TRBV3-1
TGTGCCAGCAGCCAATTCAGGGGGCTGGAGGGTGAGCAGTTCTTC
CASSQFRGLEGEQFF
>-|TRBJ2-2|many|TRBV9
TGTGCCAGCACCAGGGACTTCACCGGGGAGCTGTTTTTT
CASTRDFTGELFF
>TRBD1|TRBJ1-4|many|TRBV12-3/TRBV12-4
TGTGCCAGCAGTTTGCAGGGGGAGTTGGAAAAACTGTTTTTT
CASSLQGELEKLFF
>-|TRBJ2-3|many|TRBV7-9
TGTGCCAGCAACCTTAGGGTAGGCACAGATACGCAGTATTTT
CASNLRVGTDTQYF
>TRBD2|TRBJ2-7|-|TRBV5-1
TGCGCCAGCAGCGAGGGACTAGCGGGGTACGAGCAGTACTTC
CASSEGLAGYEQYF
>-|TRBJ1-1|many|TRBV27
TGTGCCAGCAGTTTTGGGGGAGGCAACACTGAAGCTTTCTTT
CASSFGGGNTEAFF
>-|TRBJ2-7|many|TRBV12-3/TRBV12-4
TGTGCCAGCAGTTTCTTCGAAAGCCACGAGCAGTACTTC
CASSFFESHEQYF
>-|TRBJ2-3|many|TRBV12-3/TRBV12-4
TGTGCCAGCAGTTTCTCTCCGGCAGGGCAGTATTTT
CASSFSPAGQYF
>-|TRBJ1-1|many|TRBV27
TGTGCCAGCAGTCCGAGCGGGGGGAGTGAAGCTTTCTTT
CASSPSGGSEAFF
>-|TRBJ2-6|many|TRBV20-1
TGCAGTGCTAGCCGTTACTCTGGGGCCAACGTCCTGACTTTC
CSASRYSGANVLTF
>TRBD2|TRBJ2-7|many|TRBV29-1
TGCAGCGTTGAAGCGTTAATCTCTAGCGGAACCCGGAGCTCCTACGAGCAGTACTTC
CSVEALISSGTRSSYEQYF
>-|TRBJ1-5|many|TRBV20-1
TGCAGTGCTAGAGATCTAAGCCAGTATAGCAATCAGCCCCAGCATTTT
CSARDLSQYSNQPQHF
>-|TRBJ2-7|few|TRBV5-4
TGTGCCAGCAGCACAGCAGGGAACGAGCAGTACTTC
CASSTAGNEQYF
>-|TRBJ2-5|few|TRBV11-2
TGTGCCAGCAGCTCCTCAGCTGCCGACCAAGAGACCCAGTACTTC
CASSSSAADQETQYF
>TRBD2|TRBJ2-3|many|TRBV27
TGTGCCAGCAAAGACTGGGCGGGAGGAGATACGCAGTATTTT
CASKDWAGGDTQYF
>TRBD2|TRBJ2-3|many|TRBV20-1
TGCAGTGCTAGAAAACCGGGACTAGGTCTTTTGGATACGCAGTATTTT
CSARKPGLGLLDTQYF
>-|TRBJ2-7|-|TRBV20-1
TGCAGTGCTAGAGAATTCGGGCAGAGGACTTCCTCTAGTCTGGGTAGTGACTACGAGCAGTACTTC
CSAREFGQRTSSSLGSDYEQYF
>-|TRBJ2-5|many|TRBV27
TGTGCCAGCAGTTTCGACTTAGGGGGGGAGACCCAGTACTTC
CASSFDLGGETQYF
>-|TRBJ2-6|few|TRBV20-1
TGCAGTGCTAGAGATACAGGGTTTGGTTCTGGGGCCAACGTCCTGACTTTC
CSARDTGFGSGANVLTF
>-|TRBJ2-5|-|TRBV27
TGTGCCAGCAGTTTACTCAACCAAGAGACCCAGTACTTC
CASSLLNQETQYF
>TRBD1|TRBJ1-2|many|TRBV20-1
TGCAGTGTTCAAAGCCCGGGACAGGGGGGCTACGGCTATGGCTACACCTTC
CSVQSPGQGGYGYGYTF
>-|TRBJ2-1|many|TRBV27
TGTGCCAGCGTAAAGGACAGAGGGGACCACAATGAGCAGTTCTTC
CASVKDRGDHNEQFF
>-|TRBJ2-7|many|TRBV7-9
TGTGCCAGCAGCTTAGTAGATGAAACCTACGAGCAGTACTTC
CASSLVDETYEQYF
>TRBD2|TRBJ2-1|few|TRBV6-2/TRBV6-3
TGTGCCAGCAATGGACTAGCGGATGGTGGTGAGCAGTTCTTC
CASNGLADGGEQFF
>-|TRBJ1-5|many|TRBV11-2
TGTGCCAGCAGCTTAGGCCCAGGCGGTCAGCCCCAGCATTTT
CASSLGPGGQPQHF
>-|TRBJ2-1|many|TRBV5-6
TGTGCCAGCAGCTTGGCCAACAGCGGACGATGGAATGAGCAGTTCTTC
CASSLANSGRWNEQFF
>-|TRBJ2-5|few|TRBV12-5
TGTGCTAGTGGCTCCCGTCCTGAGGGAGGCGAGACCCAGTACTTC
CASGSRPEGGETQYF
>-|TRBJ2-3|many|TRBV10-2
TGCGCCAGCAGTGAGTCGAAACCAGATACGCAGTATTTT
CASSESKPDTQYF
>-|TRBJ2-6|many|TRBV18
TGTGCCAGCTCACCAGACCCTGCTGGGGCCAACGTCCTGACTTTC
CASSPDPAGANVLTF